Listed below are T cell receptor beta chains from one sample, sequenced in a study of blood T cell repertoires in COVID-19. TCRdb's table, derived via immunoSEQ multiplex PCR, lists solely in-frame clones and lacks some. This sample carries about 230,000 clones, nearly 90% of them seen once, and the ten largest clones take more than 10%. Sequenced sample: PBMCs or T cells enriched from blood (not recorded which). All receptors come from a man under 40 who had recovered from COVID-19. Both conserved end residues are part of each CDR3. A D gene is named only where the DNA matches it firmly. A row's size may be missing; if present it is once, few, many or a size class.

>once|TRBV2|-|TRBJ1-5
TGTGCCAGCAGTGATCGAACAGGGAGTCAGCCCCAGCATTTT
CASSDRTGSQPQHF
>once|TRBV5-1|-|TRBJ1-3
TGCGCCAGCAGCCCCATGGGGGCCTCTGGAAACACCATATATTTT
CASSPMGASGNTIYF
>-|TRBV6-5|-|TRBJ1-3
TGTGCCAGCAGTTATAACGCTGACCGAGGCACCATATATTTT
CASSYNADRGTIYF
>-|TRBV6-1|TRBD1|TRBJ2-3
TGTGCCAGCAGTGTAGGACAGGGGGCGAGGGCAGATACGCAGTATTTT
CASSVGQGARADTQYF
>-|TRBV28|TRBD1|TRBJ2-5
TGTGCCAGCAGTTCGGACAGGGGGTCAGAGACCCAGTACTTC
CASSSDRGSETQYF
>few|TRBV6-4|-|TRBJ2-3
TGTGCCAGCAGTGCGGGGACAGATACGCAGTATTTT
CASSAGTDTQYF
>-|TRBV5-4|-|TRBJ1-5
TGTGCCAGCAGCTTCGAGGGAACCAATCAGCCCCAGCATTTT
CASSFEGTNQPQHF
>-|TRBV11-2|TRBD1|TRBJ1-6
TGTGCCAGCAGCTCTACGACAGGGTTATCACCCCTCCACTTT
CASSSTTGLSPLHF
>-|TRBV18|-|TRBJ2-7
TGTGCCAGCTCACCTAGGGGAAGGGGTACCTACGAGCAGTACTTC
CASSPRGRGTYEQYF
>-|TRBV19|-|TRBJ1-1
TGTGCCAGTATGGGGGGGCTTATGGGTACTGAAGCTTTCTTT
CASMGGLMGTEAFF
>-|TRBV29-1|-|TRBJ1-2
TGCAGCGTTGACTCAGGGGCCCATGGCTACACCTTC
CSVDSGAHGYTF
>once|TRBV21-1|-|TRBJ2-5
TGTGCCAGCAGCAAAGTTTCAGGGTGGGCCCAGTACTTC
CASSKVSGWAQYF
>-|TRBV2|TRBD1|TRBJ2-1
TGTGCCAGCAGGGGACAGTACAATGAGCAGTTCTTC
CASRGQYNEQFF
>-|TRBV7-3|-|TRBJ2-7
TGTGCCAGCAGCTTAGGCCTTACAGGGTCTTACGAGCAGTACTTC
CASSLGLTGSYEQYF
>-|TRBV7-9|-|TRBJ1-2
TGTGCCAGCAGCTTTCAGGGCGCCTATGGCTACACCTTC
CASSFQGAYGYTF
>-|TRBV2|-|TRBJ1-1
TGTGCCAGCAGTAGCTCTCGTGGGCGGGGGACTGAAGCTTTCTTT
CASSSSRGRGTEAFF
>-|TRBV28|-|TRBJ1-5
TGTGCCAGCAGTCAGGGTCAGGGGCGTAATCAGCCCCAGCATTTT
CASSQGQGRNQPQHF
>-|TRBV7-2|-|TRBJ2-2
TGTGCCAGCAGCGAACAGGGATCTGGGGAGCTGTTTTTT
CASSEQGSGELFF
>once|TRBV7-2|TRBD2|TRBJ2-7
TGTGCCAGCAGCTTAGTCGGGGGAGGGGTCCCGACCTACGAGCAGTACTTC
CASSLVGGGVPTYEQYF
>-|TRBV20-1|-|TRBJ2-1
TGCAGTGCTAGTCGGGGGGACATCAATGAGCAGTTCTTC
CSASRGDINEQFF
>-|TRBV6-5|-|TRBJ2-3
TGTGCCAGCAGTTACTCGGGCAGCTTATCAGATACGCAGTATTTT
CASSYSGSLSDTQYF
>-|TRBV15|TRBD1|TRBJ2-7
TGTGCCACCAGCAGCAGACAGGGGGATTTCGACGAGCAGTACTTC
CATSSRQGDFDEQYF
>-|TRBV28|TRBD2|TRBJ2-3
TGTGCCAGCAGTTCTCTCTGGCTAGCGGGACGGGGCACAGATACGCAGTATTTT
CASSSLWLAGRGTDTQYF
>-|TRBV12-5|-|TRBJ1-5
TGTGCTAGTGGTTTGGTCGGGGGGTTCCAGCCCCAGCATTTT
CASGLVGGFQPQHF
>-|TRBV6-2/TRBV6-3|TRBD1|TRBJ2-7
TGTGCCAGCAGTAGCCCTAGACAGGGCTCGGGAGAGCAGTACTTC
CASSSPRQGSGEQYF
>-|TRBV14|-|TRBJ1-1
TGTGCCAGCAGCGGGCAGGTCGTGAACACTGAAGCTTTCTTT
CASSGQVVNTEAFF
>once|TRBV3-1/TRBV3-2|TRBD1|TRBJ2-7
TGTGCCAGCAGCCTCCACAGTGACAGGGCCAACGAGCAGTACTTC
CASSLHSDRANEQYF
>many|TRBV7-2|-|TRBJ2-2
TGTGCCAGCAGCCCTTACTCTCCGGGTCCCGGTGGCACCGGGGAGCTGTTTTTT
CASSPYSPGPGGTGELFF
>-|TRBV18|-|TRBJ1-2
TGTGCCAGCTCACCAGGGCGACAGACCAACTATGGCTACACCTTC
CASSPGRQTNYGYTF
>-|TRBV28|-|TRBJ1-2
TGTGCCAGCAGCCGACAGATCTATGGCTACACCTTC
CASSRQIYGYTF
>-|TRBV30|TRBD1|TRBJ1-2
TGTGCCTTTAGAATCGACAGGGGGCTAAGCTATGGCTACACCTTC
CAFRIDRGLSYGYTF